This TCR beta chain was recovered during a study of OX40 agonist ivuxolimab in advanced cancers. Study summary: Every 2 weeks, patients got intravenous ivuxolimab at one of six dose levels (0.01-10 mg/kg). Partial responses occurred in Three dose-escalation patients, one with hepatocellular carcinoma and two with cutaneous melanoma. Age averaged approximately 60 years (range about 20 to 80), and 82.7% were male. Study-wide results and limits: Low normalized clonal expansion also occurred in some nonresponding patients.

As for this clone: Its specificity is unknown.

CDR3 length: 14 amino acids. The V and J ends lost 0 bases and 4 bases, in that order; junction bases with no gene match: 3. Germline loops: CDR1 SGHRS, CDR2 YFSETQ. Data came from immunoSEQ multiplex PCR; TCRdb stores just in-frame clones and leaves some out. Here the sample spans under 70,000 clones, 86% being singletons. This clonotype was sampled from an adult with an advanced solid tumor such as melanoma, head and neck, liver or kidney cancer. The rearrangement joins TRBV5-1 to TRBJ1-1; 7 positions agree with TRBD1. The specimen comprised CD4+ or CD8+ T cells sorted from blood, sampled in a trial of the OX40 agonist ivuxolimab. The CDR3 DNA follows: TGCGCCAGCAGCTTGGAGGGGGCGGCCACTGAAGCTTTCTTT. Its translation: CASSLEGAATEAFF.